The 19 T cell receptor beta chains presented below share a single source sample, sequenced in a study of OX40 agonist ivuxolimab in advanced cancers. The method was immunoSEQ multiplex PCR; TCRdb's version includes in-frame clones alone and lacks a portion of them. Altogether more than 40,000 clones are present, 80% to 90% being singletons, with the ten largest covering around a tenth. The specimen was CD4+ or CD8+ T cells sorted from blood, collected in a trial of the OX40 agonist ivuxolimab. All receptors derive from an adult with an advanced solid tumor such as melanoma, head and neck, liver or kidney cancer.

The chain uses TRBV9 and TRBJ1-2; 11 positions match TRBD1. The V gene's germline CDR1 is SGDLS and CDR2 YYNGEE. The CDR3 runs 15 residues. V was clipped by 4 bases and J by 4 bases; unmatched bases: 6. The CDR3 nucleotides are TGTGCCAGCAGCCCCTGGACAGGGGGCGGCTATGGCTACACCTTC. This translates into CASSPWTGGGYGYTF.

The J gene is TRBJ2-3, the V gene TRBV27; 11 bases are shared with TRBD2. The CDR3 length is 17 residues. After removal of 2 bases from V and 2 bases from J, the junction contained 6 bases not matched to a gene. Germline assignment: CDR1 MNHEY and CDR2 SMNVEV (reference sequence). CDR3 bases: TGTGCCAGCAGTTTAAGGGGACTAGCGGAGCTCACAGATACGCAGTATTTT. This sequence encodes CASSLRGLAELTDTQYF.

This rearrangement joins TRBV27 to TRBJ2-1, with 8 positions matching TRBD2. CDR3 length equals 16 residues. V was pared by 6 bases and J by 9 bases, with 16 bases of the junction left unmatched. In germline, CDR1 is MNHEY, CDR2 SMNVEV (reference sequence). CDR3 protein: CASSPVGAGGQVEQFF. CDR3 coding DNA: TGTGCCAGCAGCCCCGTGGGGGCGGGGGGCCAGGTTGAGCAGTTCTTC.

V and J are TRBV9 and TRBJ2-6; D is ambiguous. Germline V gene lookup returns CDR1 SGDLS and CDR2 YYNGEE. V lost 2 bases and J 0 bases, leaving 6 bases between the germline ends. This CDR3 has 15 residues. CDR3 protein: CASSVSGSGANVLTF. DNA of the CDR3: TGTGCCAGCAGCGTCTCGGGCTCTGGGGCCAACGTCCTGACTTTC.

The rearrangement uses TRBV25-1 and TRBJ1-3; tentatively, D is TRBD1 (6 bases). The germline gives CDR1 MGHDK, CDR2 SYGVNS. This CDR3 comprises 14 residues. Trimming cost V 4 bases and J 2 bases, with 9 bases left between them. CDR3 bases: TGTGCCAGCAGTGTAGGGGGGGCTGGAAACACCATATATTTT. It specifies CASSVGGAGNTIYF.

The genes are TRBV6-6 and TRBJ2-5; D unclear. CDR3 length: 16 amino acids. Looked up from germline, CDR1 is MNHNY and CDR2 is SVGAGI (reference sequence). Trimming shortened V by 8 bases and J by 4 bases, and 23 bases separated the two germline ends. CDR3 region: CASRQGFTSTPETQYF. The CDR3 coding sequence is TGTGCCAGCCGGCAAGGATTCACAAGTACGCCAGAGACCCAGTACTTC.

CDR3 protein: CASSLPGEAIGELFF. CDR3 sequence (DNA): TGTGCCAGCAGCTTGCCCGGGGAGGCGATCGGGGAGCTGTTTTTT. This chain links TRBV5-4 with TRBJ2-2; tentative D call: TRBD2 (6 bases). Per germline, CDR1 SGHNT and CDR2 YYREEE (reference sequence). The V and J ends lost 1 base and 7 bases respectively, with 14 bases between them. The length of the CDR3 is 15 residues. Filled out from reference TRBV5-4 and TRBJ2-2, the complete variable domain reads ETGVTQSPTHLIKTRGQQVTLRCSSQSGHNTVSWYQQALGQGPQFIFQYYREEENGRGNFPPRFSGLQFPNYSSELNVNALELDDSALYLCASSLPGEAIGELFFGEGSRLTVL.

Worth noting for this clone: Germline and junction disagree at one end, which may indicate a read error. CDR3 bases: TGTGCCAGCAGCTTCGGTGGGAACAATGAAGCTTTCTTT. It encodes CASSFGGNNEAFF. The chain has TRBV9 and TRBJ1-1; no definite D call. The length of the CDR3 is 13 residues. Germline V gene sequence: CDR1 SGDLS, CDR2 YYNGEE.

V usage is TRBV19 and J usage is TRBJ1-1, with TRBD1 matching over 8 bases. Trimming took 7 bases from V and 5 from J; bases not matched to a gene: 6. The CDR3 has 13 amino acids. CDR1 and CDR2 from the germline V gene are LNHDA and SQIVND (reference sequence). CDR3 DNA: TGTGCCAGTATTCAGGGGGCGAGGACTGAAGCTTTCTTT. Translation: CASIQGARTEAFF.

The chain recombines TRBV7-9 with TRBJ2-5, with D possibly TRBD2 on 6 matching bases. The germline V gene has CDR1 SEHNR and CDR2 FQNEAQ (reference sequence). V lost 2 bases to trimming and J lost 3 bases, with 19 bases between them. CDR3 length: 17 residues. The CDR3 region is CASSLLDSGTGKETQYF. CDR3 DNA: TGTGCCAGCAGCTTATTAGATTCCGGGACTGGAAAAGAGACCCAGTACTTC.

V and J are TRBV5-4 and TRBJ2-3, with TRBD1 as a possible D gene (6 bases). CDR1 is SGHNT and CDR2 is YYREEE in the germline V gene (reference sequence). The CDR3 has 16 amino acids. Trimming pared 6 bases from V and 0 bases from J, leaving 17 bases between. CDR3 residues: CASIAADRLSTDTQYF. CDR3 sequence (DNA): TGTGCCAGCATCGCCGCGGACAGACTGAGCACAGATACGCAGTATTTT.

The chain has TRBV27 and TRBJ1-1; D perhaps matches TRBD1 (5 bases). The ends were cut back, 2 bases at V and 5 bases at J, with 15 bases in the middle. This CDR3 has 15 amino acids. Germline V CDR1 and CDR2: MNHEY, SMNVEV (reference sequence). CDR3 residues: CASSLMALGGTEAFF. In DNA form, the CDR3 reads TGTGCCAGCAGTTTAATGGCCCTTGGGGGTACTGAAGCTTTCTTT.

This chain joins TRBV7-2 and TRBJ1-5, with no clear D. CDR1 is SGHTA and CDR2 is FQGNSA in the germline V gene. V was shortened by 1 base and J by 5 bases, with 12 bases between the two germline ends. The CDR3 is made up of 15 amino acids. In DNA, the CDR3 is TGTGCCAGCAGCTTAGATTTGGGGTACGATCAGCCCCAGCATTTT. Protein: CASSLDLGYDQPQHF. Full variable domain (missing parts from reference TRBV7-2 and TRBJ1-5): GAGVSQSPSNKVTEKGKDVELRCDPISGHTALYWYRQSLGQGLEFLIYFQGNSAPDKSGLPSDRFSAERTGGSVSTLTIQRTQQEDSAVYLCASSLDLGYDQPQHFGDGTRLSIL.

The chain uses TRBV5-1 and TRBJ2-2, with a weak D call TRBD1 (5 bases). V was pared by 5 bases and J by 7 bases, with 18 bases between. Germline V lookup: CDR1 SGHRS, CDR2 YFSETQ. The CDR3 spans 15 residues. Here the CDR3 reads CASRPSWGESGELFF. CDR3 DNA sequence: TGCGCCAGCAGACCGAGTTGGGGCGAGAGCGGGGAGCTGTTTTTT. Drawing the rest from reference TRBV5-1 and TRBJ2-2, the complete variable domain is KAGVTQTPRYLIKTRGQQVTLSCSPISGHRSVSWYQQTPGQGLQFLFEYFSETQRNKGNFPGRFSGRQFSNSRSEMNVSTLELGDSALYLCASRPSWGESGELFFGEGSRLTVL.

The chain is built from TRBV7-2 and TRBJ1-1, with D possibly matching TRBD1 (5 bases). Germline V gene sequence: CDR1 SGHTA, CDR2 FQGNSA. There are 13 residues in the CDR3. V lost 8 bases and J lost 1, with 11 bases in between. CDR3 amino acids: CASGFGANTEAFF. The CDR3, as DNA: TGTGCCAGCGGATTCGGGGCGAACACTGAAGCTTTCTTT.

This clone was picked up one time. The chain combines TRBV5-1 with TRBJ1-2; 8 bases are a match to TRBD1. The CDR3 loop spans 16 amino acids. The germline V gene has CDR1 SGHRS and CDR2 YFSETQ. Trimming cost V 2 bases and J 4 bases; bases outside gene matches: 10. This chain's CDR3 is CASSLTGGQLPYGYTF. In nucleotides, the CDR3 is TGCGCCAGCAGCTTAACAGGGGGACAGTTACCCTATGGCTACACCTTC.

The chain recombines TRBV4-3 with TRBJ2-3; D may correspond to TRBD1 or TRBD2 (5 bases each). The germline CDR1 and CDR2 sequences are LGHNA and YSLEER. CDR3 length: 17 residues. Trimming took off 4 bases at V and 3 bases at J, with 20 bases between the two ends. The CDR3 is CASSPQRGGEDTDTQYF. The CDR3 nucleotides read TGCGCCAGCAGCCCCCAGCGTGGGGGTGAGGATACAGATACGCAGTATTTT.

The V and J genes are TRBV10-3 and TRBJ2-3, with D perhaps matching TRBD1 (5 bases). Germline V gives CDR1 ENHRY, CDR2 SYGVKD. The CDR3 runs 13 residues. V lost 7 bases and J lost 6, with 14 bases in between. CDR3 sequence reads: CAITALSGDTQYF. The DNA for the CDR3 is TGTGCCATCACCGCTTTATCAGGGGATACGCAGTATTTT.

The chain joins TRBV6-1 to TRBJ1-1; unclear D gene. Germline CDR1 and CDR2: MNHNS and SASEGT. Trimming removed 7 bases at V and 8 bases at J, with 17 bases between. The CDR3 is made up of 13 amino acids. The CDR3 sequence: CASTSKGSFEAFF. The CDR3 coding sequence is TGTGCCAGCACCAGCAAGGGCTCCTTCGAAGCTTTCTTT.